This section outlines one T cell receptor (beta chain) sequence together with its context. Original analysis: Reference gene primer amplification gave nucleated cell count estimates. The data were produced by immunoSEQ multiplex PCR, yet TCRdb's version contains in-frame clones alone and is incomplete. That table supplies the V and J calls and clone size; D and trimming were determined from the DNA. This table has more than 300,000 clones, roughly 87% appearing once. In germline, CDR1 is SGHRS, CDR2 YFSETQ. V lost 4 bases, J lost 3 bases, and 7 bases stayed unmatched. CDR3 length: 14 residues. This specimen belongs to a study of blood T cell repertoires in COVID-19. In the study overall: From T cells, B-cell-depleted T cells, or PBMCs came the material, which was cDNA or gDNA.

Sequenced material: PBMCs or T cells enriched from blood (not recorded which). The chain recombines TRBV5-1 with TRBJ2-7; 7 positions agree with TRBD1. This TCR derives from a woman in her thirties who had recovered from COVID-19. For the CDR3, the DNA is TGCGCCAGCAGCCAGCCGGGACAGCGCTACGAGCAGTACTTC. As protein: CASSQPGQRYEQYF.